This entry is about one T cell receptor beta chain. A few counts support this clonotype. Its cognate antigen has yet to be identified. Base qualities are not provided; no much larger clone lies one nucleotide away. CDR1 and CDR2 are read off the germline V gene as SGHAT and FQNNGV. From the cysteine through the phenylalanine, the CDR3 covers 15 amino acids. Only the CDR3 region is kept as DNA, spanning 45 bases read in frame from base 1. V was cut back by 5 bases and J by 4 bases, leaving a gap of 17 bases between them. The meaning of the sample's treatment or condition label: allogeneic hematopoietic cell transplantation with graft depleted of TCRalphabeta T cells and CD19 B cells. The transplant recipients were children given TCRalphabeta/CD19-depleted allogeneic hematopoietic cell grafts. The library was obtained by PCR. Sequencing was carried out with an Illumina HiSeq 2500. TCR libraries were prepared with molecular barcoding, using unique molecular identifiers to normalize TCRbeta repertoire quantification. TCRdb reprocessing: public reads trimmed at Q25 with fastp, clones called with MiXCR, in-frame beta chains kept. For every CDR3 protein sequence, its rows merge into one entry that carries the most common genes and DNA. For this sample there are approximately 1,000,000 distinct CDR3 sequences; 25% to 35% appear just once. The top ten constitute around 30% of the sample.

The data are from a study of T-cell reconstitution after alpha-beta-depleted transplantation in children (dated by TCRdb to 2016 to 2017). Notes on the research overall: Using TCR repertoire profiling, the study followed T-cell immune reconstitution in a quantitative way in children after TCRalphabeta/CD19-depleted allogeneic hematopoietic cell transplantation. Study-wide conclusions, independent of this receptor: Over the following months the frequencies of hyperexpanded clones went down, and after one year T-cell counts and TCRbeta diversity were mostly credited to newly produced T cells. In some patients, the high TCRbeta diversity seen at day 60 was put down to recipient T cells and intrathymic progenitors that had survived conditioning. About two months after transplant, the apparently early recovery of alphabetaT-cell counts reportedly depended on just several hundred clones that had expanded rapidly and came from non-depleted graft cells.

The receptor was derived from a boy under three years old who had a stem cell transplant for SCID, so the T cells may come from the graft donor. Sample: PBMCs, mostly from graft donor cells, taken 360 days after TCRalphabeta/CD19-depleted stem cell transplant. The rearranged segments are TRBV11-2 and TRBJ2-5; the D gene is unclear. CDR3 region: CASSPPWAPAETQYF. The bases read TGTGCCAGCAGCCCCCCTTGGGCTCCAGCAGAGACCCAGTACTTC. The CDR3 plus the reference TRBV11-2 and TRBJ2-5 genes for the other parts give the full variable domain: EAGVAQSPRYKIIEKRQSVAFWCNPISGHATLYWYQQILGQGPKLLIQFQNNGVVDDSQLPKDRFSAERLKGVDSTLKIQPAKLEDSAVYLCASSPPWAPAETQYFGPGTRLLVL.